A single sample is the source of the 2 T cell receptor beta chains below, sequenced in a study of blood T cell repertoires in COVID-19 (dated by TCRdb to the early 2020s). Libraries were made using the immunoSEQ multiplex PCR assay. Held by TCRdb, this immuneACCESS table contains in-frame sequences only and omits some clones. Under half of the omission traces to an unresolved V gene where checked; the cause of the rest is unknown. The sample table lists a few hundred thousand clones, 82% of them with a count of one. The ten largest account for approximately 3.1% of the sample. Input material: peripheral blood. Receptors were obtained from a woman in her late teens or twenties with acute or convalescent COVID-19.

This chain uses TRBV6-4 with TRBJ2-2, with D unresolved. The germline CDR1 and CDR2 sequences are MRHNA and SNTAGT. V lost 0 bases to trimming and J lost 4 bases, with 3 bases between them. The CDR3 extends over 13 amino acids. CDR3 amino acids: CASSDSATGELFF. CDR3 DNA sequence: TGTGCCAGCAGTGACTCGGCCACCGGGGAGCTGTTTTTT.

This chain uses TRBV5-5 with TRBJ2-1, with TRBD2 matching 8 bases. Per germline, CDR1 SGHKS and CDR2 YYEKEE (reference sequence). The CDR3 extends over 18 amino acids. Losses at the gene ends were 4 bases for V and 8 bases for J; bases not matched to a gene: 20. CDR3 sequence (DNA): TGTGCCAGCAGCCCCCCCTCGTGCGGGAGGTTAAGTACTTATGAGCAGTTCTTC. Amino acid sequence: CASSPPSCGRLSTYEQFF.